This paragraph reports one TCR beta chain. These data originate in a study of blood T cell repertoires in COVID-19. Study overall: COVID-19 samples collected from the United States, Italy and Spain covered acute and convalescent phases. Nucleic acid was either cDNA or gDNA, and it came from T cells, B-cell-depleted T cells, or PBMCs.

Original handling: Amplification of reference gene primers was used by the study to estimate nucleated cell counts. The assay was immunoSEQ multiplex PCR, and TCRdb's table has in-frame clones only and misses some. That table is the source of V, J and clone size, and D and trimming were worked out from the DNA. Of about 150,000 clones detected, roughly 90% appear once; the ten largest clones hold 2.5% to 3.5%. The V gene's germline CDR1 is MGHRA and CDR2 YSYEKL. This CDR3 comprises 16 residues. V lost 3 bases, J lost 9 bases, and 21 bases lay in between. The rearrangement uses TRBV4-1 and TRBJ2-1; D gene uncertain. This clonotype originated in a man between 60 and 75 years old with acute or convalescent COVID-19. Input material: peripheral blood. CDR3 residues: CASSHTPGPSRPEQFF. The CDR3 DNA sequence: TGCGCCAGCAGCCATACCCCTGGGCCGTCGCGTCCTGAGCAGTTCTTC.